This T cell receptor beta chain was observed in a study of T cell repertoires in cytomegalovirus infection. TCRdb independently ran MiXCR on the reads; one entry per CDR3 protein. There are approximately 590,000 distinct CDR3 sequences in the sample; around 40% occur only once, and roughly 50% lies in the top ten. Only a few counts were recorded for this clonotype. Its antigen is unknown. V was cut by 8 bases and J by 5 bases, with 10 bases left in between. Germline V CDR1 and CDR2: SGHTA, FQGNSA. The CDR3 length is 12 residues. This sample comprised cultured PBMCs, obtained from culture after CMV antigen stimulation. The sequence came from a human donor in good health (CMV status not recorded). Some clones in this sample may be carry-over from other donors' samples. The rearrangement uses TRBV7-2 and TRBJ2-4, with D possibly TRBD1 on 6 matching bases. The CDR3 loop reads CASRAGENIQYF. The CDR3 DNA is TGTGCCAGCCGGGCAGGGGAAAACATTCAGTACTTC.